This T cell receptor beta chain was sequenced for a study of cytomegalovirus exposure and HLA in healthy donors (dated by TCRdb to 2015 to 2018). Background for the entire study: In an earlier analysis of some 550 of the donors, roughly 300 Gb of sequence data and 90 million to 130 million unique TCR beta sequences from some 170 million T cells were reported. Roughly five DR-DQ haplotypes were handled as single units for association and clustering, since linkage in the cohort was strong. Both class I and class II loci were covered by HLA typing, at four-digit resolution. Using immunosequencing, the study profiled T cell repertoires from about 610 subjects and related those repertoires to cytomegalovirus serostatus. Approximately 300 gigabases of sequencing data and roughly 81 million unique TCR sequences made up an early release that covered 500 to 700 HLA-typed donors. In a later analysis, previously published TCR beta repertoires from roughly 710 donors were re-analyzed and high-resolution HLA genotyping was added so that TCR occurrence patterns could be studied. The genetic ancestry cluster associated with self-reported Caucasian donors included 81% of the roughly 390 genotyped donors. Every discovery cohort repertoire had been produced on one sequencing platform. On average, 235,054 unique TCR beta nucleotide sequences were sequenced per donor among 398 genotyped donors of the cohort, with roughly 18% of those sequences being non-productive. The study aimed to test whether cataloging public T cell receptors could reveal signatures of past pathogen exposure. Genome-wide SNP genotypes for about 60% of the roughly 670 donors were used in a later genetic analysis, which treated that subset as a discovery cohort. The study combined high-throughput TCR immunosequencing, statistical association of individual TCRs with disease status, and machine learning to predict cytomegalovirus infection status. To decide whether each TCR beta V gene segment behaved as functional or pseudogenic, an earlier analysis of fewer than 750 of the donors relied on high-throughput TCR beta sequencing. The number of donors typed differed by locus, with roughly 629-640 for A, B, C, DRB1 and DQB1, roughly 520 for DQA1, nearly 610 for DPA1, and over 400 for DPB1. Donor age, sex, ethnicity and CMV serostatus were collected together with the repertoire data. Rather than using new phenotypic data, the later analysis identified candidate immune exposures from TCR beta sequences and from how often those sequences occurred across donors. In addition to the first cohort of approximately 650 subjects, a separate validation cohort of about 120 different subjects was used.

Spanning cysteine to phenylalanine, the CDR3 consists of 16 amino acids. Only the CDR3 DNA stays, 48 bases, in frame from base 1. The cohort comprised 670 or so healthy bone marrow donors. Cohort members were all nominally healthy when sampled, although unrecorded immune exposures were likely present. The donor was CMV seropositive and was included in the group of almost 300 seropositive cohort members. A peripheral blood sample was provided by each donor, and peripheral blood mononuclear cells were used for TCR beta sequencing. Genomic DNA extraction from the blood cell samples was performed with the Qiagen DNeasy Blood Extraction Kit. Summary of the overall study and its limitations: An earlier analysis of some 590 of the donors showed that most TCR beta V segments appeared in productive rearrangements either about 87% or about 30% of the time, which broadly matched IMGT annotations. The study gave a list of over 150 TCR beta chains associated with cytomegalovirus. According to a later analysis, TCR association rates differed among HLA loci, with DRB1 alleles showing the most associated TCRs and HLA-C alleles showing the fewest. A group of highly shared sequence variants was considered likely to be a technical artifact of the sequencing pipeline. A later analysis associated 16,951 TCR beta sequences with specific HLA alleles at a false discovery rate of 0.05. Because some donors lacked HLA typing at each locus, the association tests relied only on the typed subset. Most TCR sequences were seen in very few donors, while some public TCRs were found in many individuals. Sequencing depth was assumed to be roughly uniform across donors in the presence/absence analyses, though that assumption may not hold. Because counts were too low, around 18 rarely observed V segments, including chromosome 9 orphons, were left out of the earlier analysis of approximately 500 of the donors. Correlated functional status among segregating V segments might reflect linkage disequilibrium, but an unknown experimental factor could not be ruled out. A later genetic analysis associated a missense DCLRE1C variant with V-gene and J-gene trimming of TCR beta chains, and an independent cohort replicated the association. A later analysis found that most CMV-associated TCR beta chains appeared HLA-restricted, with HLA associations seemingly driven largely by CMV exposure. When HLA alleles, especially DR and DQ, strongly co-occurred, TCR associations were difficult to assign to individual alleles. A further reported finding was that TCR beta sequences accurately predicted the HLA-A and HLA-B alleles for most subjects in the first cohort. The cohort was sequenced for TCR beta chains only, and without alpha or paired-chain data the features that could be detected were limited. The authors suggested that the approach could potentially be extended to other disease states and immunological phenotypes. A few of the identified cytomegalovirus-associated TCR beta chains were confirmed in vitro to be specific for cytomegalovirus antigens. In both the original and validation cohorts, the classifier was reported to diagnose cytomegalovirus status with high specificity and sensitivity. In a later analysis, several top co-occurrence clusters were reported to appear linked to parvovirus B19, influenza, CMV and Epstein-Barr virus. In a later genetic analysis, fewer N-insertions in productive TCRs were reported among donors in an Asian-associated ancestry cluster than the approximately 710-donor mean. Immune exposure information for the cohort was limited to CMV serostatus. A later analysis found that HLA-associated TCR beta chains were more clonally expanded and had lower generation probabilities than equally common non-associated chains. Some IMGT-functional V segments, including TRBV6-2 and TRBV6-3, could not be distinguished by the 87-base-pair reads and were therefore excluded.

Points on this clone: There is no known antigen for this receptor. Base qualities are not provided; no much larger clone lies one nucleotide away.

Library preparation employed the immunoSEQ multiplex PCR assay. A mixture of 60 forward primers for TCR Vbeta segments and 13 reverse primers for TCR Jbeta segments was used in the multiplex PCR. Amplification of the CDR3 region of rearranged TCR beta genes was performed with a multiplex PCR assay on genomic DNA. The amplified TCR beta libraries were sequenced on the Illumina HiSeq System as 87-base-pair reads. For the original study's pipeline: In a later analysis, 80 million or so unique TCR beta chains were counted across the roughly 610 repertoires, and roughly 11 million of these chains were shared by at least two donors. To remove PCR and sequencing errors, raw reads were error-corrected and collapsed into unique sequences using a nearest-neighbor algorithm that merged closely related sequences. To assign V, D and J gene segments, CDR3 sequences were aligned to IMGT reference sequences. For a sequence to be retained, a match of at least six nucleotides to both a V gene segment and a J gene segment was required. A rearrangement counted as productive if the CDR3 had no stop codons and remained in frame with V and J, and every other rearrangement counted as non-productive. CDR3 was defined according to IMGT convention as the region running from the second conserved V-encoded cysteine to the conserved J-encoded phenylalanine. Sequences without an unambiguous match to a single V gene segment were excluded from the earlier analysis of about 600 of the donors. In an earlier analysis of a few hundred of the donors, V segments were called functional above 56.7% productive rearrangements and were called segregating when the between-donor standard deviation exceeded 5%. A statistical classification framework was built to diagnose cytomegalovirus status from the catalog of TCR beta chain sequences. A later analysis assigned V and J genes by comparing TCR nucleotide sequences with IMGT/GENE-DB human TR gene sequences. A later analysis assigned CDR3 sequences and most-parsimonious VDJ recombination scenarios with the TCRdist pipeline. In a later analysis, each TCR beta chain was defined by its CDR3 amino acid sequence together with its V-gene family, and reads without a unique V-gene family were excluded. In a later analysis, nearly 600 highly shared, low-generation-probability nucleotide sequences were removed to address suspected cross-contamination and a sequencing artifact. In a later analysis, a clonal expansion index for each public chain was calculated from normalized within-repertoire ranks of inferred template counts. A later analysis computed generation probabilities with a VDJ recombination model fitted to out-of-frame rearrangements, and checked the results against IGoR. In a later analysis, TCR-TCR, TCR-HLA and TCR-CMV co-occurrence was scored with hypergeometric tests, and a repertoire-size bias correction was applied to TCR pairs. To estimate false discovery rates, a later analysis permuted the HLA or CMV assignments 20 times. In a later analysis, co-occurring TCRs were grouped using DBSCAN, with TCRdist sequence similarity added in when clustering inside HLA-allele-positive subsets. Repertoires with fewer than 30,000 or more than 120,000 public chains, plus five repertoires with anomalous nucleotide sharing, were excluded from co-occurrence clustering. Drawn from immuneACCESS, this table holds only the in-frame rearrangements with V and J called that TCRdb kept. Clones are partly lost; checked studies trace under half to an unresolved V gene and leave the rest unexplained. V and J calls plus clone size are reproduced from that table; the DNA served to infer D and trimming. The table for this sample lists 95,000 to 120,000 clones; less than 80% of them were counted only once. Of the sample, 3.5% to 5% is held by the ten largest clones.

This chain joins TRBV21-1 to TRBJ2-2; the D call TRBD2 from the table was never checked on the DNA. TRBV21-1 is marked as a pseudogene. This sequence was found in a woman aged 40 to 50 in good health and CMV-seropositive. Source material: PBMCs. The nucleotide sequence reads as follows: TGTGCCAGCAGCAAAGGAGCGGGAGTGGGGACCGGGGAGCTGTTTTTT. Its protein product is CASSKGAGVGTGELFF.